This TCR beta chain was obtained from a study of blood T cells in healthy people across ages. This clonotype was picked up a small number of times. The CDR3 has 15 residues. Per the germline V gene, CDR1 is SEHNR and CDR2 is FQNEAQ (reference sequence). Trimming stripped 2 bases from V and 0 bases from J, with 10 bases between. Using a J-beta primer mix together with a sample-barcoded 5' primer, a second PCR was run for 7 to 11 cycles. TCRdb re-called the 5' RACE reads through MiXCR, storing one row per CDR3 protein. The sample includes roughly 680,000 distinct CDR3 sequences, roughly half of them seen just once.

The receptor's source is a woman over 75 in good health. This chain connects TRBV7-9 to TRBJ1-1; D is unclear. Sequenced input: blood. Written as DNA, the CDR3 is TGTGCCAGCAGCTTACCTTCCATCATGAACACTGAAGCTTTCTTT. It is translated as CASSLPSIMNTEAFF.